Listed below are T cell receptor beta chains from one sample, sequenced in a study of blood T cell repertoires in COVID-19. Data came from immunoSEQ multiplex PCR; TCRdb stores just in-frame clones and leaves some out. The sample has roughly 170,000 clones; 74% are singletons. The sample was peripheral blood. These receptors all stem from an elderly woman with acute or convalescent COVID-19. The CDR3 runs from the conserved cysteine through the conserved F or W. Each record gives: CDR3 protein, CDR3 DNA, J gene, clone size, V gene, D gene. D genes are given only for firm matches. Size values are once, few and many counts, or a class for expanded clones, and some rows have none.

CAISAGTRIDEQFF TGTGCCATCAGTGCCGGGACTAGGATCGATGAGCAGTTCTTC TRBJ2-1 . TRBV10-3 TRBD2
CASYQGQQETQYF TGCGCCAGCTACCAAGGACAGCAAGAGACCCAGTACTTC TRBJ2-5 . TRBV5-1 .
CASTLGTGGSPLHF TGTGCCAGCACCCTAGGGACAGGGGGCTCACCCCTCCACTTT TRBJ1-6 . TRBV5-6 TRBD1
CASSVGDRAYNEQFF TGTGCCAGCAGCGTGGGGGACAGGGCCTACAATGAGCAGTTCTTC TRBJ2-1 . TRBV5-8 TRBD1
CASSLEGRGRSQPQHF TGTGCCAGCAGCTTAGAGGGCAGAGGGAGAAGCCAGCCCCAGCATTTT TRBJ1-5 . TRBV7-9 .
CASSPPGLSSYNEQFF TGTGCCAGCTCACCACCGGGACTGAGCTCCTACAATGAGCAGTTCTTC TRBJ2-1 . TRBV18 .
CASSVAPGDTEAFF TGTGCCAGCAGCGTAGCCCCAGGGGACACTGAAGCTTTCTTT TRBJ1-1 . TRBV9 .
CASSRGGVTEAFF TGTGCCAGCAGTAGAGGGGGCGTCACTGAAGCTTTCTTT TRBJ1-1 . TRBV28 TRBD1
CASSVAGQNTEAFF TGTGCCAGCAGCGTGGCGGGCCAGAACACTGAAGCTTTCTTT TRBJ1-1 . TRBV9 .
CASSLTGVMREKLFF TGCGCCAGCAGCCTGACCGGGGTAATGAGAGAAAAACTGTTTTTT TRBJ1-4 few TRBV4-1 .
CASSSTGGNEQFF TGCGCCAGCAGCTCGACAGGGGGCAATGAGCAGTTCTTC TRBJ2-1 many TRBV5-1 TRBD1
CASTVQGSNQPQHF TGTGCCAGCACCGTACAGGGGTCTAATCAGCCCCAGCATTTT TRBJ1-5 many TRBV5-4 TRBD1
CAWIRPQEGYGYTF TGTGCCTGGATTCGCCCCCAGGAGGGCTATGGCTACACCTTC TRBJ1-2 . TRBV30 .
CASSFDDSHNYEQYF TGCGCCAGCAGCTTCGATGACAGCCACAACTACGAGCAGTACTTC TRBJ2-7 . TRBV5-1 .
CATSEGAGRIDTQYF TGTGCCACCAGTGAGGGAGCGGGACGGATAGATACGCAGTATTTT TRBJ2-3 . TRBV24-1 TRBD2
CATSRRQGVTDTQYF TGTGCCACCAGCAGGCGGCAGGGGGTCACAGATACGCAGTATTTT TRBJ2-3 . TRBV15 TRBD1
CASSFPDWGDGYTF TGTGCCAGCAGCTTCCCTGACTGGGGAGATGGCTACACCTTC TRBJ1-2 . TRBV5-8 .
CASSFSGENTEAFF TGTGCCAGCAGCTTTTCAGGGGAGAACACTGAAGCTTTCTTT TRBJ1-1 . TRBV11-2 .
CASSEIGGQDTQYF TGTGCCAGCAGTGAAATTGGCGGCCAGGATACGCAGTATTTT TRBJ2-3 few TRBV6-1 .
CASSHVYF TGTGCCAGCAGCCACGTTTACTTC TRBJ2-7 few TRBV14 .